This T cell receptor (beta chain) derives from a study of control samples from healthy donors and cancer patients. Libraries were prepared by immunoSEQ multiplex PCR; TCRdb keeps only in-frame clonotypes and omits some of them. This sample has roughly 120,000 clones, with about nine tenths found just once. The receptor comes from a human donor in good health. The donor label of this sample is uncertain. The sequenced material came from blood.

The CDR3 loop reads CASSASGSSYNEQFF. The CDR3 DNA reads TGTGCCAGCAGCGCGAGCGGAAGCTCCTACAATGAGCAGTTCTTC. The chain joins TRBV5-4 to TRBJ2-1; possible D gene TRBD2, 5 bases. V was shortened by 4 bases and J by 0 bases, with 11 bases between the two germline ends. Germline V CDR1 and CDR2: SGHNT, YYREEE (reference sequence). CDR3 length: 15 residues. Full variable domain (rest looked up from reference TRBV5-4 and TRBJ2-1): ETGVTQSPTHLIKTRGQQVTLRCSSQSGHNTVSWYQQALGQGPQFIFQYYREEENGRGNFPPRFSGLQFPNYSSELNVNALELDDSALYLCASSASGSSYNEQFFGPGTRLTVL.